The 28 T cell receptor beta chains in this list originate from one sample, sequenced in a study of blood T cell repertoires in COVID-19. The method was immunoSEQ multiplex PCR; TCRdb's version includes in-frame clones alone and lacks a portion of them. The sample has 180,000 or so clones; roughly 83% are singletons. Material for sequencing was PBMCs or T cells enriched from blood (not recorded which). These receptors were obtained from a young woman who had recovered from COVID-19.

This clone turned up a few times. The V call is TRBV27, the J call TRBJ1-1; D gene uncertain. V lost 3 bases and J lost 7, with 15 bases in between. The CDR3 consists of 14 residues. Germline values: CDR1 MNHEY, CDR2 SMNVEV (reference sequence). The CDR3, as DNA: TGTGCCAGCAGTTTGGCGGCGGGAGCAGGTGAAGCTTTCTTT. Amino acids: CASSLAAGAGEAFF.

J is TRBJ1-4 and V is TRBV7-9; 8 nucleotides align to TRBD1. V lost 5 bases to trimming and J lost 7 bases; unmatched junction nucleotides: 12. Germline V gene lookup returns CDR1 SEHNR and CDR2 FQNEAQ (reference sequence). This CDR3 is built from 16 residues. The CDR3 region has the DNA TGTGCCAGCAGCCCGCCTAACGACAGGGGCCTTGAAAAACTGTTTTTT. Residues: CASSPPNDRGLEKLFF.

This clone was seen a single time. The CDR3 DNA reads as TGCGCCAGCAGCTCGAAACGACAGGCTGACCTACGTGAGCAGTACTTC. Its protein is CASSSKRQADLREQYF. This chain connects TRBV5-1 to TRBJ2-7; TRBD1 is a possible D gene (6 bases). V lost 3 bases and J 7 bases, leaving 23 bases between the germline ends. Germline V gene lookup returns CDR1 SGHRS and CDR2 YFSETQ. The CDR3 has 16 residues.

This clone was seen just once. V gene TRBV14 combines with J gene TRBJ2-7; 8 nucleotides align to TRBD2. The junction had 6 bases not matched to a gene; V was cut back by 6 bases and J by 2 bases. The CDR3 is 14 residues long. From germline, CDR1 is SGHDN and CDR2 FVKESK. CDR3 DNA sequence: TGTGCCAGCAGACCCAGCGGGAGTCCCTACGAGCAGTACTTC. It codes for CASRPSGSPYEQYF.

The count of this clone is one. This chain joins TRBV5-4 and TRBJ2-1; D not certain. From germline, CDR1 is SGHNT and CDR2 YYREEE (reference sequence). The CDR3 spans 14 residues. Trimming stripped 1 base from V and 4 bases from J, with 9 bases between. The CDR3 DNA sequence: TGTGCCAGCAGCTTGCAGGAACGTTACAATGAGCAGTTCTTC. Its protein is CASSLQERYNEQFF.

The rearrangement joins TRBV3-1 (or the pseudogene TRBV3-2) to TRBJ1-5; 7 bases align to TRBD1. V was clipped by 8 bases and J by 1 base; unmatched bases: 2. The germline CDR1 and CDR2 sequences are LGHDT and YNNKEL (reference sequence). The CDR3 totals 13 residues. The CDR3 loop reads CASSGQSNQPQHF. CDR3 DNA: TGTGCCAGCTCGGGACAGAGCAATCAGCCCCAGCATTTT.

This chain joins TRBV6-5 and TRBJ2-1; 10 nucleotides align to TRBD2. CDR1 and CDR2 (germline): MNHEY, SVGAGI. V was clipped by 5 bases and J by 3 bases; unmatched bases: 4. This CDR3 is 15 amino acids long. The CDR3 nucleotides are TGTGCCAGCAGTCCCGGACTAGCGGTCTACAATGAGCAGTTCTTC. Its translation: CASSPGLAVYNEQFF.

Written as DNA, the CDR3 is TGTGCCAGCAGTTCGATGCCCGGGACAGGAATCTACGAGCAGTACTTC. This sequence encodes CASSSMPGTGIYEQYF. The V gene is TRBV27, the J gene TRBJ2-7; 8 bases agree with TRBD1. Germline V gene lookup returns CDR1 MNHEY and CDR2 SMNVEV (reference sequence). The length of the CDR3 is 16 residues. The trim removed 4 bases at V and 3 bases at J, leaving 11 bases unmatched.

This chain uses TRBV12-3 or TRBV12-4 with TRBJ2-7; 11 bases align to TRBD1. The V and J ends lost 10 bases and 6 bases, in that order; junction bases with no gene match: 5. The CDR3 totals 12 residues. This CDR3 is CAIRTGGGEQYF. CDR3 sequence (DNA): TGTGCCATTCGGACAGGGGGCGGCGAGCAGTACTTC.

This clone has just a few counts. The rearrangement joins TRBV2 to TRBJ2-7, with D maybe TRBD1 (6 bases). The CDR3 consists of 12 residues. Germline CDR1 reads SNHLY; CDR2 reads FYNNEI. V was shortened by 6 bases and J by 7 bases, with 13 bases between the two germline ends. The CDR3 DNA reads TGTGCCAGCAGCGCAACAGGGTTTGAGCAGTACTTC. The encoded protein is CASSATGFEQYF.

The V and J genes are TRBV20-1 and TRBJ2-7; D unclear. V was clipped by 0 bases and J by 4 bases, with 4 bases between them. Germline V CDR1 and CDR2: DFQATT, SNEGSKA (reference sequence). The CDR3 runs 11 residues. CDR3 loop: CSARDAYEQYF. DNA of the CDR3: TGCAGTGCTAGAGATGCGTACGAGCAGTACTTC.

The CDR3 DNA follows: TGCGCCAGCAGCCAAGACTTTAGGAGGCTGAGCAATCAGCCCCAGCATTTT. Protein sequence: CASSQDFRRLSNQPQHF. This sequence joins TRBV4-1 and TRBJ1-5; no firm D call. V was trimmed by 0 bases and J by 1 base, leaving 13 bases between them. The CDR3 length is 17 residues. The V gene's germline CDR1 is MGHRA and CDR2 YSYEKL.

DNA for the CDR3: TGTGCCAGCAAGGATTGGGCAGGGACAAATATTCGGTTAGGCTACACCTTC. This codes for CASKDWAGTNIRLGYTF. The chain carries TRBV7-3 and TRBJ1-2; D may be TRBD1 (6 bases). CDR1 and CDR2 (germline): SGHTA, FQGTGA. The germline V and J ends were trimmed by 7 bases and 8 bases, with 29 bases remaining between them. This CDR3 comprises 17 residues.

This clone was detected once. This chain connects TRBV4-2 to TRBJ1-2; perhaps TRBD1 as D (5 bases). This CDR3 contains 17 residues. Germline CDR1 LGHNA, CDR2 YNFKEQ. V lost 1 base and J 7 bases, leaving 22 bases between the germline ends. The CDR3 DNA sequence: TGTGCCAGCAGCCAAGGGATGGACAAGGCCGACGGTGGTGGCTACACCTTC. Translation gives CASSQGMDKADGGGYTF.

This chain joins TRBV30 and TRBJ1-1; weak D call: TRBD1 (6 bases). Germline V lookup: CDR1 GTSNPN, CDR2 SVGIG (reference sequence). The CDR3 is made up of 13 amino acids. V lost 4 bases and J 3 bases, leaving 12 bases between the germline ends. DNA for the CDR3: TGTGCCTGGACTAACAGGGCAGACACTGAAGCTTTCTTT. Its translation is CAWTNRADTEAFF.

The chain is built from TRBV13 and TRBJ1-1; D is ambiguous. CDR1 and CDR2 from the germline V gene are PRHDT and FYEKMQ (reference sequence). The CDR3 totals 15 residues. Trimming left V 2 bases short and J 1 base short, with 11 bases between. CDR3 bases: TGTGCCAGCAGCTTAAACTTACGATCGAACACTGAAGCTTTCTTT. Protein product: CASSLNLRSNTEAFF.

This sequence joins TRBV19 and TRBJ2-5; 7 bases are shared with TRBD1. The V gene's germline CDR1 is LNHDA and CDR2 SQIVND (reference sequence). After removal of 6 bases from V and 4 bases from J, the junction contained 8 bases not matched to a gene. The CDR3 loop spans 14 amino acids. The CDR3 DNA sequence: TGTGCCAGTAGCGAAACAGGGGTTGGAGAGACCCAGTACTTC. It encodes CASSETGVGETQYF.

The V gene is TRBV5-1, the J gene TRBJ2-7; D may be TRBD2 (5 bases). The CDR3 is 13 amino acids. V was pared by 5 bases and J by 2 bases, with 11 bases between. In germline, CDR1 is SGHRS, CDR2 YFSETQ. The CDR3 loop is CASRQRVAYEQYF. The CDR3 DNA reads as TGCGCCAGCAGGCAGAGGGTCGCCTACGAGCAGTACTTC.

The chain couples TRBV6-1 to TRBJ2-7, with TRBD1 matching 9 bases. This CDR3 is built from 15 residues. The V gene's germline CDR1 is MNHNS and CDR2 SASEGT. J was trimmed by 2 bases and V by 0 bases; bases with no gene match: 2. The CDR3 nucleotides read TGTGCCAGCAGTGAAGCGGGGACAGGGACCTACGAGCAGTACTTC. Protein: CASSEAGTGTYEQYF.

The chain employs TRBV5-5 and TRBJ2-2; 9 bases line up with TRBD2. After removal of 3 bases from V and 6 bases from J, the junction contained 6 bases not matched to a gene. Germline lookup yields CDR1 SGHKS and CDR2 YYEKEE (reference sequence). The length of the CDR3 is 15 residues. CDR3 sequence reads: CASSSGTSMAGELFF. The DNA of the CDR3 is TGTGCCAGCAGCTCTGGGACTAGCATGGCCGGGGAGCTGTTTTTT.

This chain links TRBV2 with TRBJ1-6; D gene uncertain. Trimming took off 6 bases at V and 0 bases at J, with 18 bases between the two ends. In germline, CDR1 is SNHLY, CDR2 FYNNEI. The CDR3 spans 18 residues. CDR3 DNA: TGTGCCAGCAGCCTCGACCGGCCCCTAGGCTCCTATAATTCACCCCTCCACTTT. It is translated as CASSLDRPLGSYNSPLHF.

The CDR3 DNA follows: TGTGCCAGCAGTTTATATGAGGGGGCCGTTACAGATACGCAGTATTTT. It yields the protein CASSLYEGAVTDTQYF. V and J are TRBV28 and TRBJ2-3; 7 bases align to TRBD1. CDR1 is MDHEN, CDR2 SYDVKM, per germline. The J segment lost 3 bases and the V segment lost 1 base, leaving 7 bases of the junction unmatched. The CDR3 contains 16 residues.

V usage is TRBV7-8 and J usage is TRBJ2-1, with 9 bases fitting TRBD2. Trimming at V came to 5 bases and at J to 10 bases, leaving 9 bases not matched to a gene. Germline V lookup: CDR1 SGHVS, CDR2 FQNEAQ. The CDR3 spans 14 residues. In nucleotides, the CDR3 is TGTGCCAGCAGCCTTAGACTAGCGGCAACGGAGCAGTTCTTC. It yields the protein CASSLRLAATEQFF.

The V call is TRBV6-5, the J call TRBJ1-2, with a weak D call TRBD1 (5 bases). CDR1 and CDR2 from the germline V gene are MNHEY and SVGAGI. V lost 4 bases and J lost 4, with 13 bases in between. This CDR3 is built from 14 residues. CDR3: CASSSGWDSYGYTF. In DNA form, the CDR3 reads TGTGCCAGCAGTTCAGGGTGGGATTCCTATGGCTACACCTTC.

As DNA, the CDR3 is TGTGCCAGCACCCAGGGCGGCAATGAGCAGTTCTTC. Translation gives CASTQGGNEQFF. The chain has TRBV27 and TRBJ2-1; TRBD1 is a possible D gene (5 bases). The CDR3 contains 12 residues. With 7 bases removed from V and 6 bases from J, the gap between germline ends came to 10 bases. Looked up from germline, CDR1 is MNHEY and CDR2 is SMNVEV (reference sequence).

The CDR3 loop reads CAIRGQGATSGELFF. The CDR3 DNA sequence: TGTGCCATCAGGGGACAGGGGGCGACGTCCGGGGAGCTGTTTTTT. The chain combines TRBV10-3 with TRBJ2-2; 12 positions agree with TRBD1. The CDR3 spans 15 residues. Trimming removed 6 bases from V and 6 bases from J; junction bases left unmatched: 5. Germline V CDR1 and CDR2: ENHRY, SYGVKD.

The chain has TRBV11-2 and TRBJ1-2; 7 nucleotides match TRBD1. CDR3 length equals 14 residues. V lost 4 bases to trimming and J lost 7 bases; unmatched junction nucleotides: 9. The germline CDR1 and CDR2 sequences are SGHAT and FQNNGV. The CDR3 spells CASSSFQTGLGYTF. The CDR3 bases are TGTGCCAGCAGCTCTTTTCAGACAGGGCTTGGCTACACCTTC.

The V gene is TRBV28, the J gene TRBJ2-2, with a possible D match to TRBD2 (6 bases). From germline, CDR1 is MDHEN and CDR2 SYDVKM. The CDR3 is 15 residues long. V was shortened by 3 bases and J by 5 bases, with 13 bases between the two germline ends. CDR3 in amino acids: CASSFPPRGTGELFF. CDR3 bases: TGTGCCAGCAGTTTCCCCCCCCGGGGGACCGGGGAGCTGTTTTTT.